One sample yielded the 17 T cell receptor beta chains listed below, sequenced in a study of blood T cell repertoires in COVID-19. Sequenced by immunoSEQ multiplex PCR; TCRdb stores in-frame clones only, minus some. The table includes tens of thousands of clones, roughly 70% detected once. The sample taken for sequencing was peripheral blood. The receptors derive from a woman aged 60-75 years in a cohort sampled during active or convalescent COVID-19.

The chain joins TRBV24-1 to TRBJ1-1; 8 positions agree with TRBD1. Trimming at V came to 7 bases and at J to 5 bases, leaving 5 bases not matched to a gene. Germline V gene sequence: CDR1 KGHDR, CDR2 SFDVKD. The CDR3 sequence is 13 residues long. This chain's CDR3 is CATSRTGRTEAFF. DNA for the CDR3: TGTGCCACCAGCCGGACAGGGCGAACTGAAGCTTTCTTT.

Only a few counts were recorded for this clone. The rearrangement uses TRBV19 and TRBJ2-5; perhaps TRBD1 as D (6 bases). The CDR3 spans 15 residues. Germline V gene data show CDR1 as LNHDA and CDR2 as SQIVND (reference sequence). The ends were cut back, 5 bases at V and 0 bases at J, with 13 bases in the middle. CDR3 nucleotide sequence: TGTGCCAGTAGTCCCCAGGGGCCTTACCAAGAGACCCAGTACTTC. It translates to CASSPQGPYQETQYF. Filled out from reference TRBV19 and TRBJ2-5, the complete variable domain reads DGGITQSPKYLFRKEGQNVTLSCEQNLNHDAMYWYRQDPGQGLRLIYYSQIVNDFQKGDIAEGYSVSREKKESFPLTVTSAQKNPTAFYLCASSPQGPYQETQYFGPGTRLLVL.

This clone was detected only a few times. This rearrangement joins TRBV2 to TRBJ1-2; D perhaps matches TRBD1 (5 bases). CDR1 and CDR2 (germline): SNHLY, FYNNEI. The CDR3 runs to 14 residues. The V end was cut by 2 bases, the J end by 5 bases, with 12 bases between. The CDR3 coding sequence is TGTGCCAGCAGTGAACAGGGTGAGGAATATGGCTACACCTTC. This sequence encodes CASSEQGEEYGYTF.

V is TRBV18 and J is TRBJ1-6, with TRBD1 matching over 7 bases. Germline V gene sequence: CDR1 KGHSH, CDR2 LQKENI. After removal of 1 base from V and 7 bases from J, the junction contained 4 bases not matched to a gene. This CDR3 contains 15 residues. CDR3 sequence reads: CASSPQGADNSPLHF. In DNA, the CDR3 is TGTGCCAGCTCACCACAGGGGGCCGACAATTCACCCCTCCACTTT.

The V and J genes are TRBV4-3 and TRBJ2-2; 9 bases align to TRBD1. The length of the CDR3 is 19 residues. Looked up from germline, CDR1 is LGHNA and CDR2 is YSLEER. J gave up 2 bases and V 2 bases, and 12 bases lay outside the gene matches. The CDR3 spells CASSQQGEHRGRNTGELFF. CDR3 in DNA: TGCGCCAGCAGCCAACAAGGCGAACACAGGGGGCGCAACACCGGGGAGCTGTTTTTT.

This clone is medium-sized by share. The V gene is TRBV5-4, the J gene TRBJ2-3; 10 bases map to TRBD1. The CDR3 runs 16 residues. The germline gives CDR1 SGHNT, CDR2 YYREEE (reference sequence). With 5 bases clipped from V and 4 bases from J, the junction kept 10 bases outside the gene matches. This CDR3 reads CASRSERDRGADTQYF. For the CDR3, the DNA is TGTGCCAGCAGGTCGGAACGGGACAGGGGTGCAGATACGCAGTATTTT.

The genes are TRBV11-2 and TRBJ2-2; possible D gene TRBD1, 5 bases. Germline CDR1 is SGHAT and CDR2 is FQNNGV. V lost 1 base, J lost 0 bases, and 6 bases lay in between. The CDR3 covers 15 residues. Here the CDR3 reads CASSLARANTGELFF. The CDR3 region has the DNA TGTGCCAGCAGCTTAGCCAGGGCGAACACCGGGGAGCTGTTTTTT.

The rearrangement links TRBV10-2 to TRBJ1-3; D gene unclear. The CDR3 totals 11 residues. Per germline, CDR1 WSHSY and CDR2 SAAADI. V shed 10 bases and J shed 1 base, with 5 bases lying between them. The CDR3 sequence is CATTSGNTIYF. The CDR3 DNA reads TGCGCCACGACATCTGGAAACACCATATATTTT.

CDR3 coding DNA: TGTGCCAGCAGTTTCACAGGCTTCGCGTCCTACGAGCAGTACTTC. Residues: CASSFTGFASYEQYF. The chain links TRBV6-5 to TRBJ2-7; D may be TRBD1 (5 bases). Germline V gene data show CDR1 as MNHEY and CDR2 as SVGAGI. The CDR3 totals 15 residues. V was clipped by 4 bases and J by 1 base, with 14 bases between them.

The chain carries TRBV3-1 (or the pseudogene TRBV3-2) and TRBJ2-5; TRBD1 matches 8 bases. V shed 0 bases, J shed 4 bases, and the junction held 10 bases outside the gene matches. CDR3 size: 17 residues. Germline lookup yields CDR1 LGHDT and CDR2 YNNKEL (reference sequence). CDR3 in DNA: TGTGCCAGCAGCCAAGATCTAGTCAGGGGGCGTGGAGAGACCCAGTACTTC. It encodes CASSQDLVRGRGETQYF.

Only one count was recorded for this clone. The rearrangement links TRBV30 to TRBJ2-7, with 7 bases lining up with TRBD2. Per germline, CDR1 GTSNPN and CDR2 SVGIG (reference sequence). V was clipped by 3 bases and J by 3 bases; unmatched bases: 8. The CDR3 is 14 residues long. CDR3 DNA sequence: TGTGCCTGGAGCGGGGGAGGGGTCGGCTACGAGCAGTACTTC. It specifies CAWSGGGVGYEQYF.

The chain is built from TRBV19 and TRBJ1-2, with TRBD1 matching over 8 bases. There are 17 residues in the CDR3. With 4 bases clipped from V and 11 bases from J, the junction kept 21 bases outside the gene matches. Germline V gives CDR1 LNHDA, CDR2 SQIVND (reference sequence). The CDR3 DNA reads as TGTGCCAGTAGTACCGCTGGACAGGGAGCCCCAAGGGGAGGATACACCTTC. Its protein product is CASSTAGQGAPRGGYTF.

The V and J genes are TRBV9 and TRBJ2-7; 7 nucleotides agree with TRBD2. This CDR3 region has 15 residues. CDR1 is SGDLS, CDR2 YYNGEE, per germline. V shed 0 bases, J shed 3 bases, and the junction held 6 bases outside the gene matches. Here the CDR3 DNA reads TGTGCCAGCAGCGTAGAGGGAGGGTTCAGCTACGAGCAGTACTTC. This gives the protein CASSVEGGFSYEQYF.

The chain recombines TRBV6-2 or TRBV6-3 with TRBJ2-5, with D tentatively TRBD2 (6 bases). The CDR3 totals 13 residues. CDR1 and CDR2 (germline): MNHEY, SVGEGT. Deletions cut 2 bases from V and 5 bases from J, with 9 bases between. CDR3 in DNA: TGTGCCAGCAGTTACGGCGGGGAGGAGACCCAGTACTTC. It is translated as CASSYGGEETQYF.

In DNA, the CDR3 is TGTGCAGCTGGGGGGAGCTCACCCCTCCACTTT. Its protein product is CAAGGSSPLHF. The chain links TRBV19 to TRBJ1-6, with D tentatively TRBD1 (5 bases). CDR1 and CDR2 (germline): LNHDA, SQIVND (reference sequence). The CDR3 covers 11 residues.

V gene TRBV5-6 combines with J gene TRBJ2-2, with 7 bases aligning to TRBD2. Germline V lookup: CDR1 SGHDT, CDR2 YYEEEE. The trim removed 1 base at V and 2 bases at J, leaving 2 bases unmatched. The CDR3 has 15 amino acids. DNA of the CDR3: TGTGCCAGCAGCTTGAGACTAGCAAACACCGGGGAGCTGTTTTTT. Amino acids: CASSLRLANTGELFF.

The chain joins TRBV6-1 to TRBJ1-6; D uncertain. Trimming removed 1 base at V and 6 bases at J, with 7 bases between. The CDR3 is made up of 14 amino acids. CDR1 is MNHNS and CDR2 is SASEGT in the germline V gene. The CDR3 bases are TGTGCCAGCAGTGAAGGGGCCGCTAATTCACCCCTCCACTTT. It yields the protein CASSEGAANSPLHF.